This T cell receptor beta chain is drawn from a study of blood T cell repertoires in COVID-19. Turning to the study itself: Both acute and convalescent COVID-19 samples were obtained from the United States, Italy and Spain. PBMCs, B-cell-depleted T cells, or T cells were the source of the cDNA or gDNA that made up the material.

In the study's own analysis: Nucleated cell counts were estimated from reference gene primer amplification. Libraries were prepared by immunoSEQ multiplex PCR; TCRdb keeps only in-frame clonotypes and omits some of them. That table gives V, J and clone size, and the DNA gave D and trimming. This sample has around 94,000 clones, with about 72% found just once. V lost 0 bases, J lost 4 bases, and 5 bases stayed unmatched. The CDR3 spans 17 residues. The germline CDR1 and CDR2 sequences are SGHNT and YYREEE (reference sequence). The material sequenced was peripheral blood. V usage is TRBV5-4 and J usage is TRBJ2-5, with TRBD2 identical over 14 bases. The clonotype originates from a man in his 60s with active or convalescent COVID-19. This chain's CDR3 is CASSLDGLAGGGETQYF. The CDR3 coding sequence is TGTGCCAGCAGCTTGGACGGACTAGCGGGAGGCGGAGAGACCCAGTACTTC. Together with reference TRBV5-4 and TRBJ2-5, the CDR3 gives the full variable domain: ETGVTQSPTHLIKTRGQQVTLRCSSQSGHNTVSWYQQALGQGPQFIFQYYREEENGRGNFPPRFSGLQFPNYSSELNVNALELDDSALYLCASSLDGLAGGGETQYFGPGTRLLVL.